This TCR beta chain was captured by sequencing in a study of T cells after yellow fever vaccination. Study-wide findings and caveats: Subsequent booster samples again held most clones from primary vaccination (approximately 95% CD4, nearly 90% CD8).

This clonotype was seen a few times. Its antigen remains unknown. The CDR3 contains 13 residues. The germline CDR1 and CDR2 sequences are KGHSH and LQKENI. Trimming took 2 bases from V and 10 from J, leaving 12 bases between them. The 5'RACE template-switching step produced TCR cDNA and added a universal primer site and UMIs. TCRdb re-analysed the 5' RACE reads in MiXCR, keeping a single row per CDR3 protein. This sample carries 300,000 or so distinct CDR3 sequences, approximately 7% of them seen once, and the ten largest clones take 18%. The chain joins TRBV18 to TRBJ2-1; weak D call: TRBD1 (5 bases). This TCR came from a man between 18 and 29 years old who received the YFV17D yellow fever vaccine. Sequencing used PBMCs, obtained about 41 days after the first yellow fever vaccination. The CDR3 bases are TGTGCCAGCTCACCAAGTAACAGGACAGAGCAGTTCTTC. Its protein is CASSPSNRTEQFF. The full variable domain, completed using reference TRBV18 and TRBJ2-1, is NAGVMQNPRHLVRRRGQEARLRCSPMKGHSHVYWYRQLPEEGLKFMVYLQKENIIDESGMPKERFSAEFPKEGPSILRIQQVVRGDSAAYFCASSPSNRTEQFFGPGTRLTVL.